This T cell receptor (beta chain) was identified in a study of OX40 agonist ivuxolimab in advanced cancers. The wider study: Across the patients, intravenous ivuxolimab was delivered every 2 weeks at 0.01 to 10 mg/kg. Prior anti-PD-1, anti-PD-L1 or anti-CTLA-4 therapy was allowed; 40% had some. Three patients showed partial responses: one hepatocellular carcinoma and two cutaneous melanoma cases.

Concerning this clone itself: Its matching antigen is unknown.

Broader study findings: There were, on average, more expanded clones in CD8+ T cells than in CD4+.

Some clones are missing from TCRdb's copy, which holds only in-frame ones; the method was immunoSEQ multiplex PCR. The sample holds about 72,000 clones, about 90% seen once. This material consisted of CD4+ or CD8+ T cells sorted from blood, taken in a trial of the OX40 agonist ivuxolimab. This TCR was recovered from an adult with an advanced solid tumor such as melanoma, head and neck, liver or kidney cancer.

The CDR3 DNA follows: TGTGCCTGGAGCTCCATCAGGGTTTCTAATAGCAATCAGCCCCAGCATTTT. Its protein is CAWSSIRVSNSNQPQHF. The chain uses TRBV30 and TRBJ1-5, with TRBD1 as a possible D gene (5 bases). Germline values: CDR1 GTSNPN, CDR2 SVGIG (reference sequence). This CDR3 has 17 residues. V lost 3 bases to trimming and J lost 0 bases, with 18 bases between them.